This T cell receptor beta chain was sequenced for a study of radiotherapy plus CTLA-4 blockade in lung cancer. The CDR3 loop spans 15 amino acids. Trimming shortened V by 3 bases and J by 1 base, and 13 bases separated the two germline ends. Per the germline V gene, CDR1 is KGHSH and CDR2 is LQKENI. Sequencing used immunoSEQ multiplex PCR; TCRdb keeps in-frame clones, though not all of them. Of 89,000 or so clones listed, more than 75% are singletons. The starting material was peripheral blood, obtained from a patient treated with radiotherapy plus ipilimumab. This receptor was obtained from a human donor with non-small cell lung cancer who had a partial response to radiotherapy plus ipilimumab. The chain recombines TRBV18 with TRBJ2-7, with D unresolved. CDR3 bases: TGTGCCAGCTCACCCCCTTCCGCAGGATCCTACGAGCAGTACTTC. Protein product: CASSPPSAGSYEQYF. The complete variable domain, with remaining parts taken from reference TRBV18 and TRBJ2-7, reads NAGVMQNPRHLVRRRGQEARLRCSPMKGHSHVYWYRQLPEEGLKFMVYLQKENIIDESGMPKERFSAEFPKEGPSILRIQQVVRGDSAAYFCASSPPSAGSYEQYFGPGTRLTVT.